Judged by abundance, the clone carrying this TCR beta chain is medium-sized (0.01 to 0.1%). Its antigen is as yet unknown. This sample was taken from a study of T-cell reconstitution after alpha-beta-depleted transplantation in children. CDR3 length: 11 residues. V lost 2 bases and J lost 12, with 11 bases in between. The germline gives CDR1 SQVTM, CDR2 ANQGSEA. General study points: At the one-year point after transplant, T-cell counts and TCRbeta diversity were found to come mostly from T cells that had been newly produced.

Preparation of the TCRbeta library used unique molecular identifiers. Each CDR3 protein is one row after TCRdb ran MiXCR on the PCR reads. The profile shows about 97,000 distinct CDR3 sequences, approximately 8% of them singletons. The rearrangement uses TRBV29-1 and TRBJ1-5; weak D call: TRBD1 (6 bases). This TCR derives from a boy aged 2 to 10 with acute lymphoblastic leukemia, due to receive a stem cell transplant. This specimen consisted of PBMCs, obtained before TCRalphabeta/CD19-depleted stem cell transplant. Here the CDR3 reads CSVEFRGGQHF. The DNA for the CDR3 is TGCAGCGTTGAATTCAGGGGTGGCCAGCATTTT.